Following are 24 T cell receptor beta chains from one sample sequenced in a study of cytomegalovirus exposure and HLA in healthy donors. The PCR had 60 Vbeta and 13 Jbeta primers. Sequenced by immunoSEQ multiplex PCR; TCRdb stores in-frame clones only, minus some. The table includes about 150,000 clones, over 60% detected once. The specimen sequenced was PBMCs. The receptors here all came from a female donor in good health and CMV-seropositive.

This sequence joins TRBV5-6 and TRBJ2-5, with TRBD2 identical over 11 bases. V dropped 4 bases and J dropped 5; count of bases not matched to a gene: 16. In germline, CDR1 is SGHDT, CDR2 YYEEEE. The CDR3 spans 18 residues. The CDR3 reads CASSLPAVAGGLWETQYF. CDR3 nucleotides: TGTGCCAGCAGCCTACCGGCGGTAGCGGGGGGGCTATGGGAGACCCAGTACTTC.

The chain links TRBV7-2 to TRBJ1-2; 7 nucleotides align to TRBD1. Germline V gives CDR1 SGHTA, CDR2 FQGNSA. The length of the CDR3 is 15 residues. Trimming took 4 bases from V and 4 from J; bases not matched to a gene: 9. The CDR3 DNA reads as TGTGCCAGCAGCTCCCGAGTAGGACAGGCCTATGGCTACACCTTC. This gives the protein CASSSRVGQAYGYTF.

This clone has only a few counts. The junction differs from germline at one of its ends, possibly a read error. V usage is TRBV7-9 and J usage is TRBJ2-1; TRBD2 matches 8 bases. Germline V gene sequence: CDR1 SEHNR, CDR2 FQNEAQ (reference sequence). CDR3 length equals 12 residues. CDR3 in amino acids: CSSRPRGGEQFF. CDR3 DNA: TGTTCCAGCAGGCCCCGGGGGGGTGAGCAGTTCTTC.

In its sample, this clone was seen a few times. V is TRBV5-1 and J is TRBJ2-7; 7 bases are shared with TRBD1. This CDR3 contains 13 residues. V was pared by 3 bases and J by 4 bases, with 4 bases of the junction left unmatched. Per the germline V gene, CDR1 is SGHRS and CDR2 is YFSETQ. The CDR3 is CASSSGQEYEQYF. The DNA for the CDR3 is TGCGCCAGCAGCTCCGGACAGGAATACGAGCAGTACTTC.

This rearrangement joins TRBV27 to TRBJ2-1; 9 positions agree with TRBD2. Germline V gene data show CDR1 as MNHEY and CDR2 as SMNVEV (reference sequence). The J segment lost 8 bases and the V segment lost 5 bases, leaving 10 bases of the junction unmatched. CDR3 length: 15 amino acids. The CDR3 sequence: CASSRQAGGPHEQFF. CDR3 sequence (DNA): TGTGCCAGCAGTCGCCAGGCGGGAGGGCCCCATGAGCAGTTCTTC.

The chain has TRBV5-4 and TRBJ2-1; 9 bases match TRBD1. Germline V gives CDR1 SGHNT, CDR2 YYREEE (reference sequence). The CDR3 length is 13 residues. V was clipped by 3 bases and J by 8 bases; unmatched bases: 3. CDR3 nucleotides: TGTGCCAGCAGCTCAAGGACAGGGGATGAGCAGTTCTTC. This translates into CASSSRTGDEQFF.

CDR3 coding DNA: TGTGCCTGGAGTCCCGGGGTTACGGTTCAGCCCCAGCATTTT. This sequence encodes CAWSPGVTVQPQHF. The V call is TRBV30, the J call TRBJ1-5, with no clear D. The CDR3 covers 14 residues. Trimming left V 2 bases short and J 6 bases short, with 14 bases between. Looked up from germline, CDR1 is GTSNPN and CDR2 is SVGIG (reference sequence).

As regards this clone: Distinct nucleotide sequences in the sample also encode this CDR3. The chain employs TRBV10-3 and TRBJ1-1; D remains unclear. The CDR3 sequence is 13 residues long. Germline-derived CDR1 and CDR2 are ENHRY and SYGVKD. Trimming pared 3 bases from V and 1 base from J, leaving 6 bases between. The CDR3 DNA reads TGTGCCATCAGTGAATCGGGGAACACTGAAGCTTTCTTT. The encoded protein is CAISESGNTEAFF.

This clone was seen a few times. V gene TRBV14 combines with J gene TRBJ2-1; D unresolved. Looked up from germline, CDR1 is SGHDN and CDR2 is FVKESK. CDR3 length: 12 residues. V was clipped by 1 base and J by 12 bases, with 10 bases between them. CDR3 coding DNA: TGTGCCAGCAGCCAAGGCGGTCAAGGGCAGTTCTTC. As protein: CASSQGGQGQFF.

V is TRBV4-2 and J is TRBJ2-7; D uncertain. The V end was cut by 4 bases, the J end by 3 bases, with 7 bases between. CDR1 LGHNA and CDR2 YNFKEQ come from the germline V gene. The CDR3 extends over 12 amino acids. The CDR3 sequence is CASSPNSYEQYF. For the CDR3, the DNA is TGTGCCAGCAGCCCCAACAGCTACGAGCAGTACTTC.

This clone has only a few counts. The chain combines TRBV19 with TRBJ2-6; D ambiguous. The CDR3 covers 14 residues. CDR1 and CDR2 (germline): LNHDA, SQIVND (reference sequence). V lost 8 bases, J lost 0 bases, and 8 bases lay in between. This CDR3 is CASLQNSGANVLTF. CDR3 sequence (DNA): TGTGCCAGTTTACAGAACTCTGGGGCCAACGTCCTGACTTTC.

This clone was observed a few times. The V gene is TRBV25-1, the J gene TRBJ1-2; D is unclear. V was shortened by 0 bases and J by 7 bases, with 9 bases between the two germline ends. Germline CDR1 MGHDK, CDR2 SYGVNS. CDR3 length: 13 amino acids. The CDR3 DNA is TGTGCCAGCAGTGAATATCTGGAGACTGGCTACACCTTC. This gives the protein CASSEYLETGYTF.

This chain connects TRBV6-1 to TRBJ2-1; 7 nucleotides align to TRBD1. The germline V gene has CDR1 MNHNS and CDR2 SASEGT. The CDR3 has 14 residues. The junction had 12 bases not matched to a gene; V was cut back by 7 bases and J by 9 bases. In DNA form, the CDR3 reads TGTGCCAGCAATGATCGGGACAGCATCCTTGAGCAGTTCTTC. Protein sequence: CASNDRDSILEQFF.

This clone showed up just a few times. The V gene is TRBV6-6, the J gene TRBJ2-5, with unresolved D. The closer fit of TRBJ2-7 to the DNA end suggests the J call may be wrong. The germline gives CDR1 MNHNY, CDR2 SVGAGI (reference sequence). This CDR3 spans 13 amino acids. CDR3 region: CASSSSTIREQYF. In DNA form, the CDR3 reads TGTGCCAGCAGTTCCTCTACTATTCGCGAGCAGTACTTC.

This chain's CDR3 is CASSLSSGGWETQYF. Written as DNA, the CDR3 is TGTGCCAGCAGCTTGAGCAGCGGGGGGTGGGAGACCCAGTACTTC. This rearrangement joins TRBV5-6 to TRBJ2-5; 9 bases line up with TRBD2. V trimming: 1 base; J trimming: 5 bases; junction bases outside the gene matches: 6. The CDR3 runs 15 residues. Germline-derived CDR1 and CDR2 are SGHDT and YYEEEE. Full variable domain (rest looked up from reference TRBV5-6 and TRBJ2-5): DAGVTQSPTHLIKTRGQQVTLRCSPKSGHDTVSWYQQALGQGPQFIFQYYEEEERQRGNFPDRFSGHQFPNYSSELNVNALLLGDSALYLCASSLSSGGWETQYFGPGTRLLVL.

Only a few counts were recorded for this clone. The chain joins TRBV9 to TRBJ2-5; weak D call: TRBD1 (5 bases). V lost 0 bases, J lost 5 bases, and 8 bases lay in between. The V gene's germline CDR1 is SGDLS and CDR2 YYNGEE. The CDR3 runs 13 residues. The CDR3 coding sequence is TGTGCCAGCAGCGTAGGGGGCTTTGAGACCCAGTACTTC. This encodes CASSVGGFETQYF. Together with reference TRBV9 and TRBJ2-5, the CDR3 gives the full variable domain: DSGVTQTPKHLITATGQRVTLRCSPRSGDLSVYWYQQSLDQGLQFLIQYYNGEERAKGNILERFSAQQFPDLHSELNLSSLELGDSALYFCASSVGGFETQYFGPGTRLLVL.

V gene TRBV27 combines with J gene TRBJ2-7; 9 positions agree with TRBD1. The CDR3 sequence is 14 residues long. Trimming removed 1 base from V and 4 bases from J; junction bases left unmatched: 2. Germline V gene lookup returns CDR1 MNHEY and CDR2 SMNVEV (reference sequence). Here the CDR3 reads CASSLLGQGYEQYF. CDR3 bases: TGTGCCAGCAGTTTATTGGGACAGGGATACGAGCAGTACTTC.

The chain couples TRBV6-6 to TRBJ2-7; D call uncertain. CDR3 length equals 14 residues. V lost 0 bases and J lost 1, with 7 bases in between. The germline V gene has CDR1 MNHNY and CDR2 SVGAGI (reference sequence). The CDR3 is CASSYSAGSYEQYF. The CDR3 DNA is TGTGCCAGCAGTTACTCGGCAGGTTCCTACGAGCAGTACTTC.

CDR3 sequence: CASSQDKFLPDYGYTF. CDR3 coding DNA: TGTGCCAGCAGCCAAGATAAGTTCCTGCCAGACTATGGCTACACCTTC. The chain joins TRBV4-2 to TRBJ1-2; D is undetermined. This CDR3 spans 16 amino acids. V lost 0 bases to trimming and J lost 3 bases, with 14 bases between them. Germline CDR1 is LGHNA and CDR2 is YNFKEQ.

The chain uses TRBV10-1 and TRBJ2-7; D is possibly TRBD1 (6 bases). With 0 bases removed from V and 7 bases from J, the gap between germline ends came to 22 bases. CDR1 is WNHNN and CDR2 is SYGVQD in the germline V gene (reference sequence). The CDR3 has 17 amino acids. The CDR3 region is CASSESTGRTSYREQYF. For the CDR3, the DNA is TGCGCCAGCAGTGAGTCAACAGGGCGGACCTCCTATCGGGAGCAGTACTTC.

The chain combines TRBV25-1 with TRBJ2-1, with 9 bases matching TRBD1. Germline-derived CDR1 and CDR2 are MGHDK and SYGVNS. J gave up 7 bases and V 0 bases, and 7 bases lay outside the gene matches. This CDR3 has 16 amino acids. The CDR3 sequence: CASSEYSTGGRNEQFF. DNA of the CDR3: TGTGCCAGCAGTGAATATTCGACAGGGGGTAGGAATGAGCAGTTCTTC.

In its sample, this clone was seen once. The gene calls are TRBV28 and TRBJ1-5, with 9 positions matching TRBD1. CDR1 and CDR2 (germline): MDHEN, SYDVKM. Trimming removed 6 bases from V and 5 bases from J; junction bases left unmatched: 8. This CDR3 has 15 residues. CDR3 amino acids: CASRMNRDRDQPQHF. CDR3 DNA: TGTGCCAGCAGGATGAACCGGGACAGGGATCAGCCCCAGCATTTT.

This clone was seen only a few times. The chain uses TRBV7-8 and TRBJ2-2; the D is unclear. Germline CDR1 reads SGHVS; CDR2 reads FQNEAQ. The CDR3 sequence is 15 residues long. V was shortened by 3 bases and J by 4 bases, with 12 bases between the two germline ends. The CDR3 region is CASSFGSTFTGELFF. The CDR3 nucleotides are TGTGCCAGCAGCTTTGGCAGTACCTTCACCGGGGAGCTGTTTTTT.

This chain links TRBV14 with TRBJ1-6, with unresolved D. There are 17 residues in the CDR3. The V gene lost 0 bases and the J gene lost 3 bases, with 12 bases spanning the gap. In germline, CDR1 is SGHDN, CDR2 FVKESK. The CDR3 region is CASSQDPTRGYNSPLHF. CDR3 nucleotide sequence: TGTGCCAGCAGCCAAGATCCGACCCGAGGCTATAATTCACCCCTCCACTTT.